This entry lists 18 T cell receptor beta chains sequenced from one sample in a study of radiotherapy plus CTLA-4 blockade in lung cancer. Method: immunoSEQ multiplex PCR; TCRdb's copy keeps in-frame clones and lacks some. The sample lists 51,000 or so clones; about 88% were seen once. The specimen comprised peripheral blood, sampled from a patient treated with radiotherapy plus ipilimumab. These receptor sequences come from a human donor with non-small cell lung cancer whose response to radiotherapy plus ipilimumab could not be evaluated.

The chain combines TRBV7-8 with TRBJ2-1; 7 bases fit TRBD2. Trimming took 0 bases from V and 15 from J; bases not matched to a gene: 8. This CDR3 contains 13 residues. Germline CDR1 and CDR2: SGHVS and FQNEAQ. CDR3 sequence (DNA): TGTGCCAGCAGCTTAGCAGAGACTAGCCGAGGGTTCTTC. Translating it yields CASSLAETSRGFF.

The chain uses TRBV29-1 and TRBJ1-3; no firm D call. The CDR3 length is 17 residues. The germline gives CDR1 SQVTM, CDR2 ANQGSEA. With 7 bases removed from V and 5 bases from J, the gap between germline ends came to 27 bases. CDR3 protein: CSAQRLGISASRNTIYF. As DNA, the CDR3 is TGCAGCGCCCAACGACTAGGGATTTCTGCTTCTAGAAACACCATATATTTT. Together with reference TRBV29-1 and TRBJ1-3, the CDR3 gives the full variable domain: SAVISQKPSRDICQRGTSLTIQCQVDSQVTMMFWYRQQPGQSLTLIATANQGSEATYESGFVIDKFPISRPNLTFSTLTVSNMSPEDSSIYLCSAQRLGISASRNTIYFGEGSWLTVV.

This chain joins TRBV14 and TRBJ2-2, with 8 bases matching TRBD1. The V gene's germline CDR1 is SGHDN and CDR2 FVKESK. V was clipped by 6 bases and J by 1 base; unmatched bases: 4. This CDR3 spans 15 amino acids. CDR3 nucleotides: TGTGCCAGCAGGAGAACAGGGGGGAACACCGGGGAGCTGTTTTTT. Translation gives CASRRTGGNTGELFF.

The V gene is TRBV7-2, the J gene TRBJ2-7; TRBD1 matches 7 bases. Germline lookup yields CDR1 SGHTA and CDR2 FQGNSA. CDR3 length: 14 amino acids. V shed 5 bases and J 2 bases; nucleotides not matched to a gene: 6. CDR3 DNA: TGTGCCAGCAGCACGCGGACAGGAACCTACGAGCAGTACTTC. Translating gives CASSTRTGTYEQYF.

The CDR3, as DNA: TGTGCCAGCAGCTTAGAAGGTCGTCTAGCGGAAATGTACGAGCAGTACTTC. Translated, it gives CASSLEGRLAEMYEQYF. The chain carries TRBV7-4 and TRBJ2-7, with TRBD2 identical over 7 bases. CDR1 SGHVT and CDR2 SQSDAQ come from the germline V gene. The CDR3 has 17 residues. V was pared by 1 base and J by 4 bases, with 13 bases of the junction left unmatched.

This clone was observed a single time. The rearrangement links TRBV28 to TRBJ2-3, with 12 bases fitting TRBD2. Trimming at V came to 4 bases and at J to 2 bases, leaving 10 bases not matched to a gene. Germline lookup yields CDR1 MDHEN and CDR2 SYDVKM. The CDR3 totals 18 residues. The chain's CDR3 is CASSSDLTSGRHTDTQYF. As DNA, the CDR3 is TGTGCCAGCAGTTCCGACCTAACTAGCGGGAGGCACACAGATACGCAGTATTTT.

This rearrangement joins TRBV9 to TRBJ2-1, with TRBD1 matching over 7 bases. CDR1 is SGDLS, CDR2 YYNGEE, per germline. After removal of 0 bases from V and 8 bases from J, the junction contained 5 bases not matched to a gene. The CDR3 sequence is 14 residues long. The CDR3 DNA reads TGTGCCAGCAGCGTAGCCGGACAGGTCTATGAGCAGTTCTTC. Translating gives CASSVAGQVYEQFF. Variable domain in full (rest from reference TRBV9 and TRBJ2-1): DSGVTQTPKHLITATGQRVTLRCSPRSGDLSVYWYQQSLDQGLQFLIQYYNGEERAKGNILERFSAQQFPDLHSELNLSSLELGDSALYFCASSVAGQVYEQFFGPGTRLTVL.

A few counts support this clone. The chain carries TRBV10-2 and TRBJ1-5, with D possibly TRBD1 on 6 matching bases. Germline V gene data show CDR1 as WSHSY and CDR2 as SAAADI. This CDR3 region has 17 residues. Trimming took 4 bases from V and 4 from J, leaving 20 bases between them. The DNA for the CDR3 is TGCGCCAGCAGTGGGGAGGGGGTCACGGGGAGGAATCAGCCCCAGCATTTT. Translation: CASSGEGVTGRNQPQHF.

The V gene is TRBV5-8, the J gene TRBJ1-1; no clear D. The germline gives CDR1 SGHTS, CDR2 YDEGEE. The CDR3 contains 13 residues. Deletions cut 3 bases from V and 1 base from J, with 7 bases between. CDR3 nucleotide sequence: TGTGCCAGCAGCTGGGCACCGAACACTGAAGCTTTCTTT. Its translation is CASSWAPNTEAFF.

This chain connects TRBV2 to TRBJ1-6, with TRBD1 as a possible D gene (5 bases). Trimming took off 1 base at V and 9 bases at J, with 10 bases between the two ends. The CDR3 sequence is 14 residues long. The germline CDR1 and CDR2 sequences are SNHLY and FYNNEI. The CDR3 region is CASSEGGGISPLHF. The CDR3 nucleotides are TGTGCCAGCAGTGAAGGGGGGGGGATTTCACCCCTCCACTTT.

The V gene is TRBV6-5, the J gene TRBJ1-5, with D unclear. V lost 8 bases and J lost 2, with 13 bases in between. There are 14 residues in the CDR3. CDR1 MNHEY and CDR2 SVGAGI come from the germline V gene. CDR3 region: CASSEVGGNQPQHF. The CDR3 DNA is TGTGCCAGCTCAGAGGTGGGTGGCAATCAGCCCCAGCATTTT.

Relative to its sample, this clone is medium-sized (0.01 to 0.1%). V is TRBV19 and J is TRBJ2-7, with 10 bases lining up with TRBD2. This CDR3 spans 15 amino acids. V trimming: 4 bases; J trimming: 2 bases; junction bases outside the gene matches: 5. Germline V gene lookup returns CDR1 LNHDA and CDR2 SQIVND (reference sequence). This CDR3 reads CASSTRTSGTYEQYF. Written as DNA, the CDR3 is TGTGCCAGTAGTACAAGGACTAGCGGCACCTACGAGCAGTACTTC.

The chain links TRBV9 to TRBJ2-3, with D tentatively TRBD1 (5 bases). CDR1 and CDR2 from the germline V gene are SGDLS and YYNGEE. Trimming shortened V by 6 bases and J by 3 bases, and 11 bases separated the two germline ends. CDR3 size: 13 residues. DNA of the CDR3: TGTGCCAGCAACCAGGGCCTGACAGATACGCAGTATTTT. Its protein is CASNQGLTDTQYF.

The chain carries TRBV28 and TRBJ1-1; D perhaps matches TRBD1 (5 bases). The CDR3 is made up of 13 amino acids. Germline CDR1 reads MDHEN; CDR2 reads SYDVKM. V was clipped by 6 bases and J by 3 bases, with 11 bases between them. Here the CDR3 reads CASSRKQDTEAFF. The CDR3 DNA follows: TGTGCCAGCAGCCGTAAACAGGACACTGAAGCTTTCTTT.

The chain carries TRBV25-1 and TRBJ2-7; perhaps TRBD1 as D (6 bases). Trimming took off 10 bases at V and 4 bases at J, with 11 bases between the two ends. The CDR3 has 11 residues. Germline V lookup: CDR1 MGHDK, CDR2 SYGVNS. The CDR3 DNA follows: TGTGCCATCTCACAGGGATACGAGCAGTACTTC. Protein: CAISQGYEQYF.

The chain links TRBV19 to TRBJ2-7; weak D call: TRBD1 (6 bases). CDR3 length: 13 residues. CDR1 LNHDA and CDR2 SQIVND come from the germline V gene (reference sequence). V lost 3 bases and J 3 bases, leaving 9 bases between the germline ends. CDR3 sequence (DNA): TGTGCCAGTAGTATCGGACAGCACTACGAGCAGTACTTC. This sequence encodes CASSIGQHYEQYF.

This chain joins TRBV19 and TRBJ1-1, with D possibly being TRBD1 (6 bases). V gave up 5 bases and J gave up 3 bases, with 16 bases separating them. The CDR3 extends over 15 amino acids. Germline CDR1 LNHDA, CDR2 SQIVND (reference sequence). Written as DNA, the CDR3 is TGTGCCAGTAGTCCTGGACAGTTTCAGTACACTGAAGCTTTCTTT. It codes for CASSPGQFQYTEAFF. Using reference TRBV19 and TRBJ1-1 for the parts outside the CDR3, the full variable domain is DGGITQSPKYLFRKEGQNVTLSCEQNLNHDAMYWYRQDPGQGLRLIYYSQIVNDFQKGDIAEGYSVSREKKESFPLTVTSAQKNPTAFYLCASSPGQFQYTEAFFGQGTRLTVV.

The rearrangement links TRBV7-2 to TRBJ1-4, with 7 positions matching TRBD1. The CDR3 loop spans 15 amino acids. V lost 4 bases and J lost 0; bases outside the gene matches: 2. From germline, CDR1 is SGHTA and CDR2 FQGNSA. Here the CDR3 DNA reads TGTGCCAGCAGCTCTCAGGGGGCAACTAATGAAAAACTGTTTTTT. Encoded protein: CASSSQGATNEKLFF.